These 28 T cell receptor beta chains originate from one sample sequenced in a study of blood T cell repertoires in COVID-19. Profiled with immunoSEQ multiplex PCR; TCRdb holds only in-frame clones, not every one. Counted here are 130,000 or so clones, around 89% occurring once; the ten biggest clones make up less than 20%. The sequencing sample was made of peripheral blood. The receptors here all came from a man over 45 with active or convalescent COVID-19.

The chain uses TRBV5-1 and TRBJ2-5; perhaps TRBD2 as D (5 bases). Per the germline V gene, CDR1 is SGHRS and CDR2 is YFSETQ. The V end lost 0 bases, the J end lost 1 base, and 10 bases lay between the germline ends. The CDR3 is made up of 15 amino acids. This chain's CDR3 is CASSLVGSAQETQYF. Here the CDR3 DNA reads TGCGCCAGCAGCTTGGTTGGTAGCGCCCAAGAGACCCAGTACTTC.

The rearrangement links TRBV5-1 to TRBJ2-1; 10 bases are a match to TRBD2. Germline loops: CDR1 SGHRS, CDR2 YFSETQ. The junction had 8 bases not matched to a gene; V was cut back by 1 base and J by 7 bases. This CDR3 contains 16 residues. DNA of the CDR3: TGCGCCAGCAGCTTGAGCGGGGGGGCTCTTAGGAATGAGCAGTTCTTC. Translated: CASSLSGGALRNEQFF.

V usage is TRBV18 and J usage is TRBJ2-3; 7 bases fit TRBD2. This CDR3 comprises 16 residues. The V gene's germline CDR1 is KGHSH and CDR2 LQKENI. The V gene end was trimmed by 3 bases and the J gene end by 6 bases; junction bases not matched to a gene: 12. The CDR3 protein is CASSPISDGRTDTQYF. DNA of the CDR3: TGTGCCAGCTCACCGATTAGCGACGGGAGGACCGATACGCAGTATTTT.

This sequence joins TRBV9 and TRBJ2-2; 9 positions agree with TRBD2. This CDR3 region has 18 residues. The J segment lost 6 bases and the V segment lost 4 bases, leaving 16 bases of the junction unmatched. Germline loops: CDR1 SGDLS, CDR2 YYNGEE. CDR3 residues: CASSPPGGAGGLSGELFF. The CDR3, as DNA: TGTGCCAGCAGCCCCCCCGGAGGGGCGGGGGGGCTATCCGGGGAGCTGTTTTTT.

The genes are TRBV30 and TRBJ1-2; possible D gene TRBD1, 6 bases. CDR3 length: 12 residues. Germline CDR1 and CDR2: GTSNPN and SVGIG (reference sequence). V was clipped by 0 bases and J by 10 bases, with 12 bases between them. DNA for the CDR3: TGTGCCTGGAGTGTAGGGGGTACTTTCTACACCTTC. It codes for CAWSVGGTFYTF. Supplemented by reference TRBV30 and TRBJ1-2, the full variable domain reads SQTIHQWPATLVQPVGSPLSLECTVEGTSNPNLYWYRQAAGRGLQLLFYSVGIGQISSEVPQNLSASRPQDRQFILSSKKLLLSDSGFYLCAWSVGGTFYTFGSGTRLTVV.

V usage is TRBV4-3 and J usage is TRBJ1-1; 8 bases map to TRBD1. The germline V gene has CDR1 LGHNA and CDR2 YSLEER. Trimming at V came to 6 bases and at J to 1 base, leaving 1 base not matched to a gene. The CDR3 is made up of 13 amino acids. DNA of the CDR3: TGCGCCAGCAGGACAGGGGAGAACACTGAAGCTTTCTTT. This codes for CASRTGENTEAFF.

The J gene is TRBJ1-2, the V gene TRBV6-5; TRBD1 agrees at 8 bases. CDR1 is MNHEY and CDR2 is SVGAGI in the germline V gene. The CDR3 has 15 amino acids. With 7 bases clipped from V and 1 base from J, the junction kept 8 bases outside the gene matches. CDR3 DNA: TGTGCCAGCACTAACAGGGGGTCTCTTAACTATGGCTACACCTTC. Its protein product is CASTNRGSLNYGYTF.

The chain is built from TRBV28 and TRBJ1-4; D is undetermined. There are 14 residues in the CDR3. Germline CDR1 MDHEN, CDR2 SYDVKM. Between the trimmed V and J ends, which lost 5 bases and 7 bases, there was a span of 14 bases. CDR3 sequence reads: CASSQTTRGEKLFF. CDR3 sequence (DNA): TGTGCCAGCAGTCAGACAACACGGGGTGAAAAACTGTTTTTT.

This clone was observed a few times. The chain is built from TRBV20-1 and TRBJ2-7; D possibly corresponds to TRBD1 (5 bases). The length of the CDR3 is 11 residues. From germline, CDR1 is DFQATT and CDR2 SNEGSKA (reference sequence). V lost 5 bases and J 3 bases, leaving 8 bases between the germline ends. The CDR3 coding sequence is TGCAGTGCTTCCAGGGACTACGAGCAGTACTTC. It translates to CSASRDYEQYF.

The sample holds a few counts of this clone. The V call is TRBV6-5, the J call TRBJ2-4; D unresolved. Trimming removed 7 bases from V and 0 bases from J, with 4 bases in between. Germline lookup yields CDR1 MNHEY and CDR2 SVGAGI. CDR3 length equals 12 residues. CDR3 DNA: TGTGCCAGCACTTTAGCCAAAAACATTCAGTACTTC. Translation gives CASTLAKNIQYF.

This clone has just one count. The chain links TRBV6-5 to TRBJ2-7; 9 nucleotides agree with TRBD2. Germline assignment: CDR1 MNHEY and CDR2 SVGAGI. The CDR3 loop spans 16 amino acids. After removal of 0 bases from V and 2 bases from J, the junction contained 5 bases not matched to a gene. In DNA form, the CDR3 reads TGTGCCAGCAGTTACTCTGAGCGGGAGGCGCCCTACGAGCAGTACTTC. It yields the protein CASSYSEREAPYEQYF.

The V call is TRBV5-1, the J call TRBJ1-4; a possible D gene is TRBD1 (5 bases). The germline gives CDR1 SGHRS, CDR2 YFSETQ. The CDR3 consists of 14 residues. Trimming removed 2 bases from V and 7 bases from J, with 12 bases in between. The CDR3 loop reads CASSFSGGVEKLFF. The CDR3 region has the DNA TGCGCCAGCAGCTTTAGCGGGGGAGTTGAAAAACTGTTTTTT.

The chain has TRBV28 and TRBJ1-1; no reliable D call. CDR1 is MDHEN and CDR2 is SYDVKM in the germline V gene. The V and J ends lost 3 bases and 0 bases respectively, with 5 bases between them. This CDR3 has 13 residues. This CDR3 is CASSFVLNTEAFF. DNA for the CDR3: TGTGCCAGCAGTTTCGTTCTGAACACTGAAGCTTTCTTT.

The rearrangement links TRBV3-1 (or the pseudogene TRBV3-2) to TRBJ2-7; the D gene is possibly TRBD2 (5 bases). Trimming cost V 6 bases and J 3 bases, with 24 bases left between them. The V gene's germline CDR1 is LGHDT and CDR2 YNNKEL (reference sequence). The CDR3 is 17 amino acids. CDR3 coding DNA: TGTGCCAGCAGAAACAAGATCTCGCGGGTCGGGGACTACGAGCAGTACTTC. Translating gives CASRNKISRVGDYEQYF.

J is TRBJ2-5 and V is TRBV10-2; D may be TRBD1 (6 bases). Germline V lookup: CDR1 WSHSY, CDR2 SAAADI. V was cut by 10 bases and J by 4 bases, with 19 bases left in between. This CDR3 has 14 residues. CDR3 region: CATFATGSGETQYF. In nucleotides, the CDR3 is TGCGCCACATTCGCAACAGGGTCCGGAGAGACCCAGTACTTC.

This clone was found a few times. For the CDR3, the DNA is TGTGCCAGCAGACTAGCGGGCAGAGAGACCCAGTACTTC. It encodes CASRLAGRETQYF. The V and J genes are TRBV27 and TRBJ2-5, with TRBD2 matching 9 bases. The CDR3 is 13 amino acids. CDR1 and CDR2 from the germline V gene are MNHEY and SMNVEV (reference sequence). Germline trimming cut 6 bases from V and 4 bases from J; bases unmatched to any gene: 3.

The chain has TRBV5-1 and TRBJ2-5; D gene unclear. CDR1 SGHRS and CDR2 YFSETQ come from the germline V gene. Trimming took off 0 bases at V and 2 bases at J, with 8 bases between the two ends. This CDR3 is 14 amino acids long. The CDR3 DNA follows: TGCGCCAGCAGCTTGGCCCACTATCAAGAGACCCAGTACTTC. Amino acid sequence: CASSLAHYQETQYF.

In its sample, this clone was seen once. The chain is built from TRBV19 and TRBJ2-1; TRBD1 aligns across 11 bases. The V gene end was trimmed by 3 bases and the J gene end by 7 bases; junction bases not matched to a gene: 5. This CDR3 has 15 residues. Germline V CDR1 and CDR2: LNHDA, SQIVND (reference sequence). The CDR3 loop reads CASSIGTGGINEQFF. CDR3 in DNA: TGTGCCAGTAGTATCGGGACAGGGGGGATTAATGAGCAGTTCTTC.

The V and J genes are TRBV28 and TRBJ2-7, with D possibly being TRBD1 (5 bases). The length of the CDR3 is 13 residues. Per germline, CDR1 MDHEN and CDR2 SYDVKM. Between the trimmed V and J ends, which lost 7 bases and 2 bases, there was a span of 12 bases. CDR3 nucleotides: TGTGCCAGCATATCTGACAGACCCTACGAGCAGTACTTC. It yields the protein CASISDRPYEQYF.

As to this clone: Its ends do not fully match the called genes, so a read error is possible. Other DNA sequences in the same sample also yield this CDR3. The chain couples TRBV12-3 or TRBV12-4 to TRBJ1-1; TRBD1 matches at 8 bases. The CDR3 is 13 residues long. The CDR3 nucleotides read TGTGCCAGCATCCAGGGGGCACGGACTGAGGCTTTCTTT. Protein product: CASIQGARTEAFF.

V and J are TRBV30 and TRBJ2-2; D remains ambiguous. The germline CDR1 and CDR2 sequences are GTSNPN and SVGIG (reference sequence). Trimming removed 2 bases from V and 3 bases from J, with 7 bases in between. This CDR3 region has 13 residues. Here the CDR3 reads CAWSTAYTGELFF. In DNA form, the CDR3 reads TGTGCCTGGAGTACAGCTTACACCGGGGAGCTGTTTTTT.

This rearrangement joins TRBV19 to TRBJ2-4; the match to TRBD1 covers 8 bases. Germline CDR1 and CDR2: LNHDA and SQIVND (reference sequence). CDR3 length equals 15 residues. V was pared by 6 bases and J by 1 base, with 5 bases of the junction left unmatched. The CDR3 sequence is CASSLQGAAKNIQYF. CDR3 DNA sequence: TGTGCCAGTAGCTTGCAGGGGGCGGCCAAAAACATTCAGTACTTC. The entire variable domain, with the rest obtained from reference TRBV19 and TRBJ2-4, is as follows: DGGITQSPKYLFRKEGQNVTLSCEQNLNHDAMYWYRQDPGQGLRLIYYSQIVNDFQKGDIAEGYSVSREKKESFPLTVTSAQKNPTAFYLCASSLQGAAKNIQYFGAGTRLSVL.

This clone was seen only once. The chain couples TRBV4-2 to TRBJ2-1, with 9 bases fitting TRBD1. From germline, CDR1 is LGHNA and CDR2 YNFKEQ. The CDR3 is made up of 17 amino acids. V was pared by 0 bases and J by 2 bases, with 5 bases of the junction left unmatched. CDR3 amino acids: CASSQDAGQGAYNEQFF. The CDR3 bases are TGTGCCAGCAGCCAAGATGCGGGACAGGGAGCCTACAATGAGCAGTTCTTC.

The J gene is TRBJ1-1, the V gene TRBV5-4; 8 bases fit TRBD1. V lost 5 bases and J lost 3; bases outside the gene matches: 9. The CDR3 is 15 amino acids. Per germline, CDR1 SGHNT and CDR2 YYREEE (reference sequence). CDR3 in DNA: TGTGCCAGCAGAGCCGGGACAGGATGGGACACTGAAGCTTTCTTT. Protein: CASRAGTGWDTEAFF.

This clone was seen just once. The chain is built from TRBV5-1 and TRBJ1-3, with a weak D call TRBD1 (5 bases). The CDR3 consists of 16 residues. Trimming took off 0 bases at V and 0 bases at J, with 10 bases between the two ends. In germline, CDR1 is SGHRS, CDR2 YFSETQ. CDR3 DNA: TGCGCCAGCAGCTTGGCGGGGGATTTCTCTGGAAACACCATATATTTT. Its translation: CASSLAGDFSGNTIYF.

V usage is TRBV7-9 and J usage is TRBJ2-1; 10 nucleotides match TRBD2. CDR3 length: 14 amino acids. Germline lookup yields CDR1 SEHNR and CDR2 FQNEAQ (reference sequence). V trimming: 8 bases; J trimming: 6 bases; junction bases outside the gene matches: 7. This CDR3 reads CASRSSGGPNEQFF. CDR3 coding DNA: TGTGCCAGCCGCTCTAGCGGGGGCCCCAATGAGCAGTTCTTC.

This sequence joins TRBV3-1 (or the pseudogene TRBV3-2) and TRBJ1-1; TRBD1 matches at 7 bases. The germline CDR1 and CDR2 sequences are LGHDT and YNNKEL (reference sequence). CDR3 size: 16 residues. V was pared by 5 bases and J by 2 bases, with 11 bases of the junction left unmatched. The CDR3 nucleotides read TGTGCCAGCAGCGGACCCCGGGACAGAAGTAACACTGAAGCTTTCTTT. It translates to CASSGPRDRSNTEAFF.

The rearrangement joins TRBV7-2 to TRBJ1-2; weak D call: TRBD1 (6 bases). In germline, CDR1 is SGHTA, CDR2 FQGNSA. Trimming shortened V by 0 bases and J by 4 bases, and 9 bases separated the two germline ends. There are 14 residues in the CDR3. CDR3: CASSLASGAYGYTF. CDR3 bases: TGTGCCAGCAGCTTAGCTTCAGGGGCCTATGGCTACACCTTC.